In this sample, the clone carrying this TCR beta chain turned up many times. Antigen unknown. It was by 5'RACE with 10-nucleotide random UMIs that the cDNA was made. TCRdb reprocessed the 5' RACE reads via MiXCR and lists one record per CDR3 protein. The data show approximately 100,000 distinct CDR3 sequences, around 3.5% seen once. This sample was taken from a study of neurological immune-mediated disorders. Points from the study as a whole: The repertoires of 18 of 34 multiple sclerosis patients were placed by phylogenetic grouping in a single related-CDR3 cluster, which may be a signature. Multiple sclerosis, the disease with the least TCR clonal expansion, fell below healthy controls, whereas HTLV-1-associated myelopathy showed the most.

Unsorted libraries were prepared from 2 million PBMCs held at -80 C. This CDR3 is built from 12 residues. Trimming pared 2 bases from V and 6 bases from J, leaving 8 bases between. Per the germline V gene, CDR1 is MGHRA and CDR2 is YSYEKL. The chain has TRBV4-1 and TRBJ2-7, with D tentatively TRBD1 or TRBD2 (5 bases each). Sequencing was performed on PBMCs. The TCR comes from a woman in her forties or fifties with multiple sclerosis. CDR3 residues: CASSQWGSEQYF. The CDR3 DNA sequence: TGCGCCAGCAGCCAATGGGGGAGCGAGCAGTACTTC.